The sequence of this T cell receptor (beta chain) was determined in a study of OX40 agonist ivuxolimab in advanced cancers. Study-level background: A male proportion of over 70% was recorded, with mean age roughly 62 years and range roughly 20 to 90.

CDR1 SGHTS and CDR2 YDEGEE come from the germline V gene. This CDR3 comprises 13 residues. Deletions cut 4 bases from V and 6 bases from J, with 13 bases between. Study-level results: The CD4+ and CD8+ T cells in the blood had expanded clonally by week 6 at 0.1 to 3.0 mg/kg.

Profiled with immunoSEQ multiplex PCR; TCRdb holds only in-frame clones, not every one. The data hold roughly 65,000 clones, with about nine tenths observed a single time. A note on this clone: What it binds is unknown.

Systemic immunosuppression or a history of autoimmune disease excluded patients. This sequence originates from an adult with an advanced solid tumor such as melanoma, head and neck, liver or kidney cancer. The chain has TRBV5-8 and TRBJ1-1; D unclear. Material: CD4+ or CD8+ T cells sorted from blood, obtained in a trial of the OX40 agonist ivuxolimab. CDR3 sequence reads: CASSLKGWAEAFF. The CDR3, as DNA: TGTGCCAGCAGCCTCAAGGGTTGGGCTGAAGCTTTCTTT.